The 22 T cell receptor beta chains below were found in one sample sequenced in a study of blood T cell repertoires in COVID-19. The protocol was immunoSEQ multiplex PCR, while the TCRdb copy is restricted to in-frame clones and leaves out a portion. Among approximately 300,000 clones listed, about 84% were seen once. The sequencing sample was made of peripheral blood. The receptor source for this set is a woman between 50 and 59 years old with acute or convalescent COVID-19.

This sequence joins TRBV4-1 and TRBJ2-7, with D hard to call. The CDR3 runs to 14 residues. Trimming cost V 1 base and J 0 bases, with 7 bases left between them. Germline CDR1 MGHRA, CDR2 YSYEKL. The CDR3 sequence: CASSQVDISYEQYF. CDR3 in DNA: TGCGCCAGCAGCCAAGTCGACATCTCCTACGAGCAGTACTTC.

This clone has just a few counts. The rearrangement joins TRBV10-3 to TRBJ1-3, with D hard to call. Looked up from germline, CDR1 is ENHRY and CDR2 is SYGVKD. This CDR3 region has 16 residues. V shed 2 bases and J shed 0 bases, with 11 bases lying between them. The CDR3 reads CAISENDSGSGNTIYF. CDR3 DNA sequence: TGTGCCATCAGTGAGAACGACTCCGGCTCTGGAAACACCATATATTTT.

This chain links TRBV24-1 with TRBJ2-3; D is ambiguous. The CDR3 is made up of 12 amino acids. With 1 base removed from V and 5 bases from J, the gap between germline ends came to 3 bases. CDR1 is KGHDR and CDR2 is SFDVKD in the germline V gene. The CDR3 region is CATSDFQDTQYF. The CDR3 region has the DNA TGTGCCACCAGTGATTTCCAAGATACGCAGTATTTT.

The chain uses TRBV6-1 and TRBJ2-7; D might be TRBD2 (6 bases). The CDR3 is 17 residues long. Germline CDR1 and CDR2: MNHNS and SASEGT. V was pared by 4 bases and J by 0 bases, with 19 bases between. The CDR3 is CASSVNTNSGYSYEQYF. CDR3 nucleotides: TGTGCCAGCAGTGTCAACACGAATAGCGGATACTCCTACGAGCAGTACTTC.

The gene calls are TRBV29-1 and TRBJ2-7; possibly TRBD2 for D (6 bases). Germline lookup yields CDR1 SQVTM and CDR2 ANQGSEA. V gave up 3 bases and J gave up 2 bases, with 14 bases separating them. CDR3 size: 14 residues. CDR3 loop: CSVEDAGIPYEQYF. In DNA form, the CDR3 reads TGCAGCGTTGAGGATGCGGGGATCCCCTACGAGCAGTACTTC.

The chain employs TRBV11-1 and TRBJ2-1; 8 bases are a match to TRBD2. This CDR3 has 13 residues. Trimming removed 6 bases from V and 10 bases from J; junction bases left unmatched: 8. CDR1 SGHAT and CDR2 FQDESV come from the germline V gene (reference sequence). The DNA of the CDR3 is TGTGCCAGCAGTCGGACTAGCTTTACCGAGCAGTTCTTC. This gives the protein CASSRTSFTEQFF.

The V gene is TRBV5-4, the J gene TRBJ2-7; 14 bases agree with TRBD2. Germline V CDR1 and CDR2: SGHNT, YYREEE (reference sequence). The V gene end was trimmed by 4 bases and the J gene end by 2 bases; junction bases not matched to a gene: 8. The CDR3 length is 17 residues. CDR3 coding DNA: TGTGCCAGCAGCGGGGGACTAGCGGGAGTAGGGACCTACGAGCAGTACTTC. Protein: CASSGGLAGVGTYEQYF.

This sequence joins TRBV10-3 and TRBJ1-1, with D tentatively TRBD1 (6 bases). Germline CDR1 and CDR2: ENHRY and SYGVKD. With 2 bases removed from V and 5 bases from J, the gap between germline ends came to 9 bases. This CDR3 spans 13 amino acids. The CDR3 bases are TGTGCCATCAGTGAGGTACAGGGTACTGAAGCTTTCTTT. Encoded protein: CAISEVQGTEAFF.

This chain connects TRBV28 to TRBJ2-3; 7 bases map to TRBD2. This CDR3 spans 20 amino acids. Germline CDR1 and CDR2: MDHEN and SYDVKM. The junction had 22 bases not matched to a gene; V was cut back by 6 bases and J by 1 base. The CDR3: CASRGGFVRWAGAGTDTQYF. In DNA, the CDR3 is TGTGCCAGCAGAGGCGGGTTCGTTCGGTGGGCGGGAGCAGGCACAGATACGCAGTATTTT.

This clone was found a few times. V gene TRBV24-1 combines with J gene TRBJ2-1, with 7 bases matching TRBD2. Germline-derived CDR1 and CDR2 are KGHDR and SFDVKD. This CDR3 has 19 residues. Unmatched junction bases numbered 18, after V lost 5 bases and J lost 3 bases. CDR3 region: CATSGWQRDTSMGYNEQFF. CDR3 DNA sequence: TGTGCCACCAGTGGCTGGCAGCGGGATACATCCATGGGCTACAATGAGCAGTTCTTC.

This clone showed up many times. The chain is built from TRBV2 and TRBJ2-7, with TRBD1 as a possible D gene (6 bases). V lost 7 bases to trimming and J lost 3 bases, with 13 bases between them. Germline assignment: CDR1 SNHLY and CDR2 FYNNEI. There are 13 residues in the CDR3. The chain's CDR3 is CASNRQVVYEQYF. CDR3 bases: TGTGCCAGCAACCGACAGGTCGTCTACGAGCAGTACTTC.

V usage is TRBV19 and J usage is TRBJ2-5; 8 bases map to TRBD2. After removal of 4 bases from V and 5 bases from J, the junction contained 15 bases not matched to a gene. The CDR3 length is 17 residues. Looked up from germline, CDR1 is LNHDA and CDR2 is SQIVND (reference sequence). The CDR3 loop is CASSTPGGGGPRETQYF. Here the CDR3 DNA reads TGTGCCAGTAGTACTCCCGGGGGGGGCGGGCCTCGGGAGACCCAGTACTTC.

V is TRBV18 and J is TRBJ2-7, with D maybe TRBD1 (6 bases). V shed 0 bases and J shed 2 bases, with 11 bases lying between them. The CDR3 is 15 residues long. CDR1 is KGHSH and CDR2 is LQKENI in the germline V gene. In nucleotides, the CDR3 is TGTGCCAGCTCACCACCCGGGACACCCACCTACGAGCAGTACTTC. This codes for CASSPPGTPTYEQYF.

The V and J genes are TRBV6-5 and TRBJ1-2; 7 bases line up with TRBD1. Looked up from germline, CDR1 is MNHEY and CDR2 is SVGAGI. V lost 2 bases, J lost 0 bases, and 3 bases stayed unmatched. The CDR3 totals 15 residues. CDR3 nucleotide sequence: TGTGCCAGCAGTTACACGACAGGGACTAACTATGGCTACACCTTC. This sequence encodes CASSYTTGTNYGYTF.

The chain carries TRBV28 and TRBJ2-1; the D gene is possibly TRBD1 (5 bases). The CDR3 runs 11 residues. V gave up 2 bases and J gave up 16 bases, with 12 bases separating them. CDR1 and CDR2 from the germline V gene are MDHEN and SYDVKM. The CDR3 loop reads CASSLRDRCFF. The CDR3 coding sequence is TGTGCCAGCAGTTTACGAGACAGATGTTTCTTC.

DNA of the CDR3: TGTGCCAGCAGCTTAGACGGGGGGCGAGACACTGAAGCTTTCTTT. Protein: CASSLDGGRDTEAFF. V is TRBV7-2 and J is TRBJ1-1; a possible D gene is TRBD1 (6 bases). Germline CDR1 reads SGHTA; CDR2 reads FQGNSA. The CDR3 extends over 15 amino acids. Trimming took 1 base from V and 3 from J, leaving 12 bases between them. Based on the CDR3 plus reference TRBV7-2 and TRBJ1-1, the full variable domain is GAGVSQSPSNKVTEKGKDVELRCDPISGHTALYWYRQSLGQGLEFLIYFQGNSAPDKSGLPSDRFSAERTGGSVSTLTIQRTQQEDSAVYLCASSLDGGRDTEAFFGQGTRLTVV.

The J gene is TRBJ1-4, the V gene TRBV6-5, with D perhaps matching TRBD1 (6 bases). V was clipped by 6 bases and J by 8 bases, with 16 bases between them. This CDR3 region has 14 residues. Germline loops: CDR1 MNHEY, CDR2 SVGAGI. The CDR3 protein is CASSQAIRGEKLFF. The CDR3 bases are TGTGCCAGCAGCCAAGCCATAAGGGGGGAAAAACTGTTTTTT.

The V call is TRBV5-5, the J call TRBJ1-5; 9 bases align to TRBD1. Trimming took 4 bases from V and 0 from J; bases not matched to a gene: 2. CDR1 is SGHKS, CDR2 YYEKEE, per germline (reference sequence). CDR3 length: 15 amino acids. CDR3: CASSGQGNSNQPQHF. In nucleotides, the CDR3 is TGTGCCAGCAGCGGACAGGGGAATAGCAATCAGCCCCAGCATTTT.

The chain carries TRBV30 and TRBJ2-1; perhaps TRBD2 as D (5 bases). In germline, CDR1 is GTSNPN, CDR2 SVGIG (reference sequence). V was trimmed by 4 bases and J by 6 bases, leaving 13 bases between them. The CDR3 sequence is 13 residues long. As DNA, the CDR3 is TGTGCCTGGACCCGGGGTCCCCTCAATGAGCAGTTCTTC. As protein: CAWTRGPLNEQFF. Variable domain in full (rest from reference TRBV30 and TRBJ2-1): SQTIHQWPATLVQPVGSPLSLECTVEGTSNPNLYWYRQAAGRGLQLLFYSVGIGQISSEVPQNLSASRPQDRQFILSSKKLLLSDSGFYLCAWTRGPLNEQFFGPGTRLTVL.

Comments on this clone: At the DNA level, this CDR3 is encoded by other sequences in the same sample as well. CDR3 region: CASSSGLAGTYEQYF. In nucleotides, the CDR3 is TGTGCCAGCAGTTCTGGACTAGCGGGCACTTACGAGCAGTACTTC. This chain uses TRBV28 with TRBJ2-7; TRBD2 matches at 11 bases. Germline trimming cut 4 bases from V and 4 bases from J; bases unmatched to any gene: 6. The CDR3 consists of 15 residues. CDR1 is MDHEN and CDR2 is SYDVKM in the germline V gene.

The J gene is TRBJ2-1, the V gene TRBV11-2, with a weak D call TRBD2 (6 bases). The CDR3 totals 14 residues. The germline V gene has CDR1 SGHAT and CDR2 FQNNGV. Trimming pared 6 bases from V and 4 bases from J, leaving 13 bases between. This CDR3 is CASSFAGIYNEQFF. CDR3 in DNA: TGTGCCAGCAGTTTCGCGGGGATTTACAATGAGCAGTTCTTC. The full variable domain, its missing parts supplied by reference TRBV11-2 and TRBJ2-1, is EAGVAQSPRYKIIEKRQSVAFWCNPISGHATLYWYQQILGQGPKLLIQFQNNGVVDDSQLPKDRFSAERLKGVDSTLKIQPAKLEDSAVYLCASSFAGIYNEQFFGPGTRLTVL.

The V and J genes are TRBV6-5 and TRBJ2-7; D is possibly TRBD1 (6 bases). V shed 0 bases and J shed 2 bases, with 14 bases lying between them. Per germline, CDR1 MNHEY and CDR2 SVGAGI. The CDR3 covers 16 residues. Here the CDR3 reads CASSYSTGFPPYEQYF. The CDR3 DNA follows: TGTGCCAGCAGTTACTCGACAGGTTTCCCTCCCTACGAGCAGTACTTC.